These 17 T cell receptor beta chains originate from one sample sequenced in a study of T cells in Graves' hyperthyroidism and ophthalmopathy. Amplification targeted TCR beta CDR3 regions from RNA transcripts. HTBI primers were the set used in a first-round RT-PCR of the TCR CDR3. TCRdb re-analysed the multiplex PCR reads in MiXCR, keeping a single row per CDR3 protein. The profile shows 500,000 to 550,000 distinct CDR3 sequences, around 21% of them singletons. Sequencing used blood. Receptor source: a man younger than 35 with Graves' hyperthyroidism.

The sample holds many counts of this clonotype. The V gene is TRBV28, the J gene TRBJ2-7; 9 bases agree with TRBD1. The CDR3 spans 14 residues. Germline values: CDR1 MDHEN, CDR2 SYDVKM. The J segment lost 2 bases and the V segment lost 3 bases, leaving 2 bases of the junction unmatched. As DNA, the CDR3 is TGTGCCAGCAGTTTCAGGACAGGGGCCTACGAGCAGTACTTC. Translation gives CASSFRTGAYEQYF. The whole variable domain, filled in from reference TRBV28 and TRBJ2-7, reads DVKVTQSSRYLVKRTGEKVFLECVQDMDHENMFWYRQDPGLGLRLIYFSYDVKMKEKGDIPEGYSVSREKKERFSLILESASTNQTSMYLCASSFRTGAYEQYFGPGTRLTVT.

This chain connects TRBV6-9 to TRBJ1-5, with 7 bases matching TRBD1. The CDR3 runs 15 residues. Germline CDR1 reads MNHGY; CDR2 reads SVAAGI. V dropped 4 bases and J dropped 5; count of bases not matched to a gene: 8. The CDR3 DNA reads as TGTGCCAGCAGTTTTCGACAGGGTAGTGATCAGCCCCAGCATTTT. Amino acids: CASSFRQGSDQPQHF.

There are many counts of this clonotype. The chain has TRBV19 and TRBJ1-1; 8 positions match TRBD1. CDR3 length equals 15 residues. The trim removed 5 bases at V and 5 bases at J, leaving 10 bases unmatched. The germline CDR1 and CDR2 sequences are LNHDA and SQIVND (reference sequence). The CDR3 coding sequence is TGTGCCAGTAGTCCCCGCAGGGGGCAAGGGACTGAAGCTTTCTTT. Protein product: CASSPRRGQGTEAFF. The entire variable domain, with the rest obtained from reference TRBV19 and TRBJ1-1, is as follows: DGGITQSPKYLFRKEGQNVTLSCEQNLNHDAMYWYRQDPGQGLRLIYYSQIVNDFQKGDIAEGYSVSREKKESFPLTVTSAQKNPTAFYLCASSPRRGQGTEAFFGQGTRLTVV.

This clonotype was seen many times. V and J are TRBV19 and TRBJ2-7; D is unresolved. The V end was cut by 5 bases, the J end by 6 bases, with 11 bases between. CDR3 length equals 12 residues. The germline V gene encodes CDR1 LNHDA and CDR2 SQIVND (reference sequence). This chain's CDR3 is CASSQDPSEQYF. CDR3 DNA sequence: TGTGCCAGTAGTCAAGACCCGTCCGAGCAGTACTTC.

This clonotype was recorded many times. The chain employs TRBV28 and TRBJ2-5; TRBD1 might be the D (6 bases). Trimming removed 4 bases at V and 3 bases at J, with 12 bases between. The CDR3 contains 14 residues. Germline CDR1 MDHEN, CDR2 SYDVKM. The CDR3: CASSSGQHEETQYF. CDR3 coding DNA: TGTGCCAGCAGTTCGGGACAACACGAAGAGACCCAGTACTTC.

The chain is built from TRBV11-3 and TRBJ2-1; D gene uncertain. The CDR3 is 11 residues long. CDR1 is SGHNT, CDR2 YENEEA, per germline. V lost 4 bases and J lost 6, with 4 bases in between. CDR3 sequence (DNA): TGTGCCAGCAGCTCGTCCAATGAGCAGTTCTTC. The encoded protein is CASSSSNEQFF.

This clonotype occurred many times. The chain employs TRBV6-5 and TRBJ1-1; D not resolved. This CDR3 spans 13 amino acids. Germline lookup yields CDR1 MNHEY and CDR2 SVGAGI. Trimming cost V 0 bases and J 5 bases, with 7 bases left between them. The CDR3 reads CASSYSVGTEAFF. The CDR3 DNA follows: TGTGCCAGCAGTTACTCGGTGGGGACTGAAGCTTTCTTT.

The CDR3 DNA follows: TGTGCCAGCAGTTTATTTGCGGTGACAGGGGGCCAGTACGAGCAGTACTTC. Its translation: CASSLFAVTGGQYEQYF. The J gene is TRBJ2-7, the V gene TRBV28, with 10 bases fitting TRBD1. The J segment lost 4 bases and the V segment lost 1 base, leaving 10 bases of the junction unmatched. The V gene's germline CDR1 is MDHEN and CDR2 SYDVKM. This CDR3 is built from 17 residues.

The CDR3 sequence: CASSLAGQGLGYTF. CDR3 sequence (DNA): TGCGCCAGCAGCTTGGCTGGACAGGGGTTGGGCTACACCTTC. The chain combines TRBV5-1 with TRBJ1-2; 9 bases agree with TRBD1. The germline CDR1 and CDR2 sequences are SGHRS and YFSETQ. Unmatched junction bases numbered 5, after V lost 0 bases and J lost 8 bases. The CDR3 totals 14 residues.

As concerns this clonotype: At one boundary the junction diverges from the germline segment, which might be a read error. The chain uses TRBV12-3 or TRBV12-4 and TRBJ1-5; D gene unclear. This CDR3 is built from 14 residues. CDR3 residues: CASCLTRPDLPQHF. The DNA of the CDR3 is TGTGCCAGCTGTTTAACCAGGCCCGATCTGCCCCAGCATTTT.

This sequence joins TRBV28 and TRBJ1-2, with D maybe TRBD1 (5 bases). CDR1 MDHEN and CDR2 SYDVKM come from the germline V gene. With 1 base removed from V and 6 bases from J, the gap between germline ends came to 6 bases. This CDR3 comprises 12 residues. This chain's CDR3 is CASSLLQDGYTF. The CDR3 region has the DNA TGTGCCAGCAGTTTATTACAGGATGGCTACACCTTC.

Concerning this clonotype: At one end, the junction sequence differs from germline, possibly due to a read error. The chain carries TRBV4-2 and TRBJ1-5; D possibly corresponds to TRBD1 (6 bases). The CDR3 covers 13 residues. The germline V gene has CDR1 LGHNA and CDR2 YNFKEQ. CDR3 sequence: CASSQVGGQPHHF. CDR3 bases: TGTGCCAGCAGCCAAGTCGGTGGACAGCCCCATCATTTT.

The chain uses TRBV6-4 and TRBJ2-2; perhaps TRBD1 as D (5 bases). This CDR3 spans 13 amino acids. CDR1 MRHNA and CDR2 SNTAGT come from the germline V gene. V lost 7 bases, J lost 3 bases, and 9 bases lay in between. Here the CDR3 reads CASKQGDTGELFF. The CDR3 nucleotides are TGTGCCAGCAAGCAAGGGGACACCGGGGAGCTGTTTTTT.

Concerning this clonotype: This may come from a read error, since a much larger clone is one base off. This chain uses TRBV9 with TRBJ1-3, with D uncertain. The CDR3 runs 14 residues. Looked up from germline, CDR1 is SGDLS and CDR2 is YYNGEE. In nucleotides, the CDR3 is TGTGCCGGCAGCGTAGAGCCGGAGAGAAACACCATATATTTT. Protein product: CAGSVEPERNTIYF.

This clonotype appeared many times. The J gene is TRBJ2-7, the V gene TRBV6-1; the D gene is possibly TRBD1 (6 bases). Germline V gene lookup returns CDR1 MNHNS and CDR2 SASEGT. The V end lost 0 bases, the J end lost 1 base, and 7 bases lay between the germline ends. The CDR3 is 14 residues long. The CDR3 nucleotides read TGTGCCAGCAGTGAAGCGGACAGTTCCTACGAGCAGTACTTC. It yields the protein CASSEADSSYEQYF.

This chain links TRBV6-4 with TRBJ2-1; 8 bases align to TRBD2. The J segment lost 6 bases and the V segment lost 2 bases, leaving 21 bases of the junction unmatched. The CDR3 spans 20 residues. Germline CDR1 and CDR2: MRHNA and SNTAGT. The CDR3 DNA sequence: TGTGCCAGCAGTGACCGCCCTAGCGGGCGAGGTTGGGTGGGGCGCAATGAGCAGTTCTTC. It translates to CASSDRPSGRGWVGRNEQFF.

In this sample, this clonotype turned up many times. This chain joins TRBV2 and TRBJ2-7, with 9 positions matching TRBD1. The CDR3 spans 14 residues. Germline CDR1 SNHLY, CDR2 FYNNEI. Unmatched junction bases numbered 10, after V lost 7 bases and J lost 6 bases. The CDR3 DNA sequence: TGTGCCAGCACTACGGGACAGGGTACGGGCGAGCAGTACTTC. This encodes CASTTGQGTGEQYF.